This T cell receptor (beta chain) was found in a study of T cell changes during pregnancy in multiple sclerosis. Method: immunoSEQ multiplex PCR; TCRdb's copy keeps in-frame clones and lacks some. The sample carries some 73,000 clones, 85% to 95% recorded once. The sample holds a few counts of this clone. Germline CDR1 and CDR2: LGHNA and YSLEER. Trimming at V came to 0 bases and at J to 6 bases, leaving 4 bases not matched to a gene. This CDR3 is built from 16 residues. The sequence derives from a female donor in good health, enrolled as a control in a pregnancy study. The chain recombines TRBV4-3 with TRBJ2-1; 11 bases match TRBD1. Material: peripheral blood, obtained in the third trimester of pregnancy. CDR3 in amino acids: CASSQDPGTGGNEQFF. The CDR3 DNA reads TGCGCCAGCAGCCAAGATCCGGGGACAGGGGGCAATGAGCAGTTCTTC.